This passage covers 20 T cell receptor beta chains from one sample sequenced in a study of blood T cell repertoires in COVID-19 (dated by TCRdb to about 2020). Library preparation used the immunoSEQ multiplex PCR assay. TCRdb carries this immuneACCESS record with in-frame sequences only. Its versions omit some clonotypes, under half of them owing to an unresolved V gene in the studies checked, with the rest unexplained. Recorded for this sample are fewer than 250,000 clones; 70% to 90% of them occurred a single time. Of the sample, over 0.85% falls within the top ten clones. Sequencing was carried out using PBMCs or T cells enriched from blood (not recorded which). The source is a middle-aged man who had been exposed to COVID-19.

The chain has TRBV21-1 and TRBJ2-7; no DNA check was done on the table's D call, TRBD2. TRBV21-1 is a known pseudogene. The CDR3 sequence is 15 residues long. The CDR3 DNA reads as TGTGCCAGCAGACCGGCGGGCCCGAGCTCCTACGAGCAGTACGTC. Its protein product is CASRPAGPSSYEQYV.

The chain joins TRBV2 to TRBJ1-1, with TRBD1 identical over 8 bases. The CDR3 length is 16 residues. CDR1 and CDR2 from the germline V gene are SNHLY and FYNNEI. Trimming at V came to 7 bases and at J to 1 base, leaving 11 bases not matched to a gene. The DNA of the CDR3 is TGTGCCAGCACCCAAGGGATGGACAGGGCGAACACTGAAGCTTTCTTT. This gives the protein CASTQGMDRANTEAFF.

The chain couples TRBV7-9 to TRBJ2-7; TRBD1 matches 7 bases. Germline V gene sequence: CDR1 SEHNR, CDR2 FQNEAQ (reference sequence). Trimming took 5 bases from V and 4 from J; bases not matched to a gene: 23. The length of the CDR3 is 19 residues. The CDR3 sequence: CASSPRTGRGLKRPYEQYV. The CDR3 DNA follows: TGTGCCAGCAGCCCCCGGACAGGAAGAGGGCTAAAGCGTCCGTACGAGCAGTACGTC.

In its sample, this clone was seen once. The V gene is TRBV19, the J gene TRBJ2-3, with D hard to call. This CDR3 contains 16 residues. The V gene's germline CDR1 is LNHDA and CDR2 SQIVND (reference sequence). Trimming took off 5 bases at V and 0 bases at J, with 15 bases between the two ends. CDR3 DNA: TGTGCCAGTAGTGCTACAGTCTCCTCTAGCACAGATACGCAGTATTTT. Translated, it gives CASSATVSSSTDTQYF.

The J gene is TRBJ1-2, the V gene TRBV30, with TRBD1 as a possible D gene (6 bases). V lost 1 base and J 4 bases, leaving 10 bases between the germline ends. Germline assignment: CDR1 GTSNPN and CDR2 SVGIG (reference sequence). CDR3 size: 13 residues. CDR3 protein: CAWSDRDGYGYTF. The CDR3 nucleotides are TGTGCCTGGAGTGACAGGGACGGCTATGGCTACACCTTC.

Concerning this clone: Other nucleotide sequences in the sample specify the same CDR3. The chain joins TRBV5-1 to TRBJ2-5; 11 positions agree with TRBD1. The CDR3 has 14 amino acids. Per the germline V gene, CDR1 is SGHRS and CDR2 is YFSETQ. The V gene end was trimmed by 6 bases and the J gene end by 4 bases; junction bases not matched to a gene: 5. This chain's CDR3 is CASTGTGGAETQYF. Written as DNA, the CDR3 is TGCGCCAGCACCGGGACAGGGGGAGCAGAGACCCAGTACTTC. Looking up the rest from reference TRBV5-1 and TRBJ2-5 gives the full variable domain: KAGVTQTPRYLIKTRGQQVTLSCSPISGHRSVSWYQQTPGQGLQFLFEYFSETQRNKGNFPGRFSGRQFSNSRSEMNVSTLELGDSALYLCASTGTGGAETQYFGPGTRLLVL.

The CDR3 sequence is CASSPEVGQPQHF. The CDR3 bases are TGCGCCAGCAGCCCGGAGGTTGGTCAGCCCCAGCATTTT. The rearrangement links TRBV5-1 to TRBJ1-5; D uncertain. The V end was cut by 4 bases, the J end by 6 bases, with 11 bases between. This CDR3 is built from 13 residues. Germline V gives CDR1 SGHRS, CDR2 YFSETQ.

In its sample, this clone was seen a few times. This chain joins TRBV12-5 and TRBJ2-5; D is unclear. V lost 6 bases and J lost 4, with 9 bases in between. The CDR3 is made up of 12 amino acids. Germline values: CDR1 LGHNT, CDR2 FRNRAP. The CDR3 region has the DNA TGTGCTAGTGGAGTCTCGGGAGAGACCCAGTACTTC. As protein: CASGVSGETQYF.

This clone was detected only once. The chain recombines TRBV5-1 with TRBJ2-2; D gene unclear. The germline gives CDR1 SGHRS, CDR2 YFSETQ. The CDR3 is 15 residues long. V gave up 1 base and J gave up 0 bases, with 7 bases separating them. DNA of the CDR3: TGCGCCAGCAGCTTGATTACGGCGAACACCGGGGAGCTGTTTTTT. Its translation: CASSLITANTGELFF.

The gene calls are TRBV19 and TRBJ1-4, with TRBD1 identical over 7 bases. The CDR3 spans 15 residues. CDR1 LNHDA and CDR2 SQIVND come from the germline V gene (reference sequence). Trimming removed 5 bases from V and 5 bases from J; junction bases left unmatched: 8. CDR3 residues: CASSPPGQPNEKLFF. CDR3 nucleotides: TGTGCCAGTAGTCCTCCGGGACAGCCGAATGAAAAACTGTTTTTT.

The chain carries TRBV2 and TRBJ1-1; D is unresolved. This CDR3 spans 11 amino acids. Trimming pared 8 bases from V and 1 base from J, leaving 5 bases between. Germline values: CDR1 SNHLY, CDR2 FYNNEI. For the CDR3, the DNA is TGTGCCAGCCAAAAGAACACTGAAGCTTTCTTT. Amino acid sequence: CASQKNTEAFF. The full variable domain, rest sourced from reference TRBV2 and TRBJ1-1, is EPEVTQTPSHQVTQMGQEVILRCVPISNHLYFYWYRQILGQKVEFLVSFYNNEISEKSEIFDDQFSVERPDGSNFTLKIRSTKLEDSAMYFCASQKNTEAFFGQGTRLTVV.

The chain uses TRBV6-5 and TRBJ2-1, with TRBD2 identical over 9 bases. The V and J ends lost 5 bases and 5 bases, in that order; junction bases with no gene match: 4. The CDR3 consists of 14 residues. Germline loops: CDR1 MNHEY, CDR2 SVGAGI. The CDR3 nucleotides are TGTGCCAGCAGTCGACTAGCGGACCACAATGAGCAGTTCTTC. As protein: CASSRLADHNEQFF.

This clone was found once. This chain links TRBV11-3 with TRBJ1-4, with D perhaps TRBD1 (6 bases). The CDR3 is made up of 15 amino acids. Germline V CDR1 and CDR2: SGHNT, YENEEA. The V gene lost 5 bases and the J gene lost 4 bases, with 14 bases spanning the gap. For the CDR3, the DNA is TGTGCCAGCAGCAACCGACAGGATTATAATGAAAAACTGTTTTTT. It translates to CASSNRQDYNEKLFF.

V gene TRBV5-1 combines with J gene TRBJ1-5; D possibly corresponds to TRBD1 (5 bases). CDR3 size: 15 residues. V lost 5 bases and J lost 3, with 15 bases in between. CDR1 is SGHRS and CDR2 is YFSETQ in the germline V gene. For the CDR3, the DNA is TGCGCCAGCAGACCGGGACCGGACTACAATCAGCCCCAGCATTTT. Translated: CASRPGPDYNQPQHF.

The V gene is TRBV6-5, the J gene TRBJ1-2; 8 nucleotides align to TRBD1. Germline assignment: CDR1 MNHEY and CDR2 SVGAGI. This CDR3 region has 15 residues. V lost 7 bases, J lost 0 bases, and 7 bases stayed unmatched. The CDR3 DNA reads TGTGCCAGCAACCAGCCAGGGGGCCCTAACTATGGCTACACCTTC. The encoded protein is CASNQPGGPNYGYTF.

The J gene is TRBJ2-7, the V gene TRBV2; 9 bases fit TRBD1. CDR1 is SNHLY, CDR2 FYNNEI, per germline. The CDR3 is 15 residues long. After removal of 6 bases from V and 6 bases from J, the junction contained 12 bases not matched to a gene. CDR3 residues: CASRKPGQGSGEQYF. The CDR3 region has the DNA TGTGCCAGCAGGAAACCGGGACAGGGTAGCGGCGAGCAGTACTTC.

V is TRBV24-1 and J is TRBJ1-5, with D tentatively TRBD1 (5 bases). Germline V lookup: CDR1 KGHDR, CDR2 SFDVKD. Trimming pared 3 bases from V and 7 bases from J, leaving 6 bases between. This CDR3 has 12 residues. The CDR3 nucleotides are TGTGCCACCAGTGATGCAGGGCAGCCCCAGCATTTT. Translation gives CATSDAGQPQHF.

The CDR3 nucleotides read TGTGCCAGCAGTTCAGGGGGGAGCTCCTACGAGCAGTACTTC. Translation gives CASSSGGSSYEQYF. The V and J genes are TRBV28 and TRBJ2-7; D may be TRBD1 (7 bases). This CDR3 spans 14 amino acids. The V and J ends lost 4 bases and 0 bases respectively, with 10 bases between them. Per germline, CDR1 MDHEN and CDR2 SYDVKM. The variable domain in full, completed from reference TRBV28 and TRBJ2-7, reads DVKVTQSSRYLVKRTGEKVFLECVQDMDHENMFWYRQDPGLGLRLIYFSYDVKMKEKGDIPEGYSVSREKKERFSLILESASTNQTSMYLCASSSGGSSYEQYFGPGTRLTVT.

This chain joins TRBV7-2 and TRBJ1-5; D uncertain. The CDR3 has 14 residues. V was pared by 1 base and J by 2 bases, with 6 bases between. Per germline, CDR1 SGHTA and CDR2 FQGNSA. For the CDR3, the DNA is TGTGCCAGCAGCTTAGTGGCCGGCAATCAGCCCCAGCATTTT. Its protein is CASSLVAGNQPQHF.

The chain employs TRBV2 and TRBJ2-7; 8 nucleotides align to TRBD1. CDR1 is SNHLY, CDR2 FYNNEI, per germline. V lost 6 bases to trimming and J lost 3 bases; unmatched junction nucleotides: 4. CDR3 length: 13 residues. DNA of the CDR3: TGTGCCAGCAGAGGGGACAGGAGCTACGAGCAGTACTTC. Translated, it gives CASRGDRSYEQYF.